This note documents a single T cell receptor beta chain sequence. This entry comes from a study of immune heterogeneity within non-small cell lung tumors. Germline V lookup: CDR1 MGHRA, CDR2 YSYEKL. The CDR3 length is 19 residues. The trim removed 0 bases at V and 5 bases at J, leaving 14 bases unmatched. TCR beta CDR3 amplification used multiplex PCR with 32 V and 13 J primers. TCRdb itself ran the multiplex PCR reads through MiXCR, one entry per CDR3 protein. This sample yields approximately 12,000 distinct CDR3 sequences, of which less than 25% are seen a single time; approximately 4.2% belongs to the top ten. Template material comprised bulk tumor genomic DNA at about 660 ng per sample. Surgical sampling yielded several biopsies per primary tumor (spaced far apart). Samples came from untreated patients having curative surgery for newly diagnosed non-small cell lung cancer.

This sequence joins TRBV4-1 and TRBJ2-7; 12 positions agree with TRBD2. The receptor was derived from a man aged 55-75 years with non-small cell lung cancer. Sequenced material: lung tumor tissue. In DNA form, the CDR3 reads TGCGCCAGCAGCCAAGATACAGGGACTAGCGGGTCCTCGTCACACGAGCAGTACTTC. Residues: CASSQDTGTSGSSSHEQYF.